This T cell receptor beta chain was captured in a study of blood T cell repertoires in COVID-19. Per the germline V gene, CDR1 is SGHTA and CDR2 is FQGNSA. CDR3 length: 16 amino acids. Between the trimmed V and J ends, which lost 0 bases and 4 bases, there was a span of 12 bases. The data were produced by immunoSEQ multiplex PCR, yet TCRdb's version contains in-frame clones alone and is incomplete. The sample carries under 350,000 clones, about nine tenths recorded once. The study drew participants aged roughly 18 to 95 years from some 23 US areas. Sequencing used PBMCs or T cells enriched from blood (not recorded which). The rearrangement joins TRBV7-2 to TRBJ2-2; possibly TRBD1 for D (5 bases). The clonotype comes from a middle-aged woman who had recovered from COVID-19. The CDR3 coding sequence is TGTGCCAGCAGCTTAGCGCCCAGGGTGGGCACCGGGGAGCTGTTTTTT. The encoded protein is CASSLAPRVGTGELFF.